This TCR beta chain appears in the sequencing data of a study of blood T cells in healthy people across ages. This clonotype has just a few counts. This CDR3 is built from 14 residues. CDR1 SEHNR and CDR2 FQNEAQ come from the germline V gene (reference sequence). Trimming pared 4 bases from V and 5 bases from J, leaving 14 bases between. It was with a sample-barcoded 5' primer and a J-beta primer mix that a second PCR of roughly 7 to 11 cycles was run. TCRdb used MiXCR to reprocess the 5' RACE reads, holding one entry per CDR3 protein. The data show 1.6 million or so distinct CDR3 sequences, with roughly a third seen just once and 10% to 12% held by the top ten.

Sequenced input: blood. The chain links TRBV7-9 to TRBJ2-5; D could derive from TRBD1 or TRBD2 (6 bases each). The TCR comes from a woman in her 30s in good health. The CDR3 sequence: CASSSMRGGETQYF. CDR3 bases: TGTGCCAGCAGCTCCATGAGAGGGGGGGAGACCCAGTACTTC.